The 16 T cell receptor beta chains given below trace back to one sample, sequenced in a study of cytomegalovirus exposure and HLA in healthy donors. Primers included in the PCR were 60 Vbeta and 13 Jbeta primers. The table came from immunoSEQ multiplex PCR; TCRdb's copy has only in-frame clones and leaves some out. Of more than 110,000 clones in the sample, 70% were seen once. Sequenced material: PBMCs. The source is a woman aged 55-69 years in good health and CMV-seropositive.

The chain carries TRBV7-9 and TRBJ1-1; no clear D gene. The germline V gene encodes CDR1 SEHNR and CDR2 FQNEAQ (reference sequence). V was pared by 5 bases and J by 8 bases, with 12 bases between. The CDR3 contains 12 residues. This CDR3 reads CASSLVEGEAFF. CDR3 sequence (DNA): TGTGCCAGCAGCCTAGTGGAGGGAGAAGCTTTCTTT.

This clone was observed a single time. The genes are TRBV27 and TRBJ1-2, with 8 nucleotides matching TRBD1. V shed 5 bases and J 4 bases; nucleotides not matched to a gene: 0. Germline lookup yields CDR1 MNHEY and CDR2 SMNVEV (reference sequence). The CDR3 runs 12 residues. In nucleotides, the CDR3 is TGTGCCAGCAGTGACAGGGGCTATGGCTACACCTTC. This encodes CASSDRGYGYTF.

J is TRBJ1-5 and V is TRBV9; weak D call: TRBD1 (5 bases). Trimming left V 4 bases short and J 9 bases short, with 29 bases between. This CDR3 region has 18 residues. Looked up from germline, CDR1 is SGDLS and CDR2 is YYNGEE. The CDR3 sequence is CASSYGHPEVNPKWPQHF. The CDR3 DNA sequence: TGTGCCAGCAGCTATGGACACCCTGAGGTAAACCCCAAATGGCCCCAGCATTTT.

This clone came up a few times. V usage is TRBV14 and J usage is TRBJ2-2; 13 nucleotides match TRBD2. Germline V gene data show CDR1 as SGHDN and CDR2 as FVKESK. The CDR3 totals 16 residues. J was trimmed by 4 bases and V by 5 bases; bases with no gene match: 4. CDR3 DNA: TGTGCCAGCAGCAAACTAGCGGGAGGGCTCACCGGGGAGCTGTTTTTT. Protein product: CASSKLAGGLTGELFF.

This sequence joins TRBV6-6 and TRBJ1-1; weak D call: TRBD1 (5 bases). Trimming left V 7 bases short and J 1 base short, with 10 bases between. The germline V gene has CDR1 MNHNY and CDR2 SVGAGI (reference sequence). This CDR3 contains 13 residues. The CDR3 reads CASTNTGNTEAFF. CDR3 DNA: TGTGCCAGCACCAACACAGGGAACACTGAAGCTTTCTTT.

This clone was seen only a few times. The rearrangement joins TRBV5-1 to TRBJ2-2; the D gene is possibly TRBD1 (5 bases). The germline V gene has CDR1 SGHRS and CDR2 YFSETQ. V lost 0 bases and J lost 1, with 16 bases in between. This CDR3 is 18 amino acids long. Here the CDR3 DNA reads TGCGCCAGCAGCTTGGCCTATCAGGGCGCCGGGAACACCGGGGAGCTGTTTTTT. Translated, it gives CASSLAYQGAGNTGELFF.

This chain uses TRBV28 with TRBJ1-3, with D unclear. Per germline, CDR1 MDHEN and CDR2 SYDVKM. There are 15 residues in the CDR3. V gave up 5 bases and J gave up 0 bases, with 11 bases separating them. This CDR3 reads CASSPGGISGNTIYF. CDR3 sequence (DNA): TGTGCCAGCAGTCCTGGCGGGATCTCTGGAAACACCATATATTTT.

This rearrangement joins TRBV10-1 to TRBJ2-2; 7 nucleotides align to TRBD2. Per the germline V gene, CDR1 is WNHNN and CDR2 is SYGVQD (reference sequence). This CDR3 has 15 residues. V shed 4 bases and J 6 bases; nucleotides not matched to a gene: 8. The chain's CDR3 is CASSGGGRGSGELFF. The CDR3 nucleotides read TGCGCCAGCAGTGGAGGCGGGAGAGGTTCCGGGGAGCTGTTTTTT.

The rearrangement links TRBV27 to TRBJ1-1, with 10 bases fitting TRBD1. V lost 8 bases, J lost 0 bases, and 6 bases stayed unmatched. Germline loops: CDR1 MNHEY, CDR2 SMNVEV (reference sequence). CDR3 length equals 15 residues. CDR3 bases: TGTGCCAGCGGCCGGGACAGGGGAATGAACACTGAAGCTTTCTTT. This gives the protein CASGRDRGMNTEAFF.

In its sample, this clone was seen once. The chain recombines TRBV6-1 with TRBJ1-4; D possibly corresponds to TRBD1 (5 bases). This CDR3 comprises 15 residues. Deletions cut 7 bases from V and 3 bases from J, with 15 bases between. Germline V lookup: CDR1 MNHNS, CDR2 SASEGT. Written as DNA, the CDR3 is TGTGCCAGCACCGAAAGGGGACTGGCTAATGAAAAACTGTTTTTT. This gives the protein CASTERGLANEKLFF.

CDR3 bases: TGTGCCGCGTACGTTATTACCGGGACAGAGACTTCCAACTATGGCTACACCTTC. Protein sequence: CAAYVITGTETSNYGYTF. The chain is built from TRBV30 and TRBJ1-2, with 7 bases lining up with TRBD1. The V gene's germline CDR1 is GTSNPN and CDR2 SVGIG (reference sequence). CDR3 size: 18 residues. The V gene end was trimmed by 8 bases and the J gene end by 2 bases; junction bases not matched to a gene: 23. Variable domain in full (rest from reference TRBV30 and TRBJ1-2): SQTIHQWPATLVQPVGSPLSLECTVEGTSNPNLYWYRQAAGRGLQLLFYSVGIGQISSEVPQNLSASRPQDRQFILSSKKLLLSDSGFYLCAAYVITGTETSNYGYTFGSGTRLTVV.

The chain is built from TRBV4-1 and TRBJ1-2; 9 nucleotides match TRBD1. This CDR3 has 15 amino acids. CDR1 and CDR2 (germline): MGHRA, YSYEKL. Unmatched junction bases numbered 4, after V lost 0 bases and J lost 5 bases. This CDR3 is CASSQDPDRGYGYTF. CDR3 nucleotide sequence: TGCGCCAGCAGCCAAGATCCCGACAGGGGGTATGGCTACACCTTC.

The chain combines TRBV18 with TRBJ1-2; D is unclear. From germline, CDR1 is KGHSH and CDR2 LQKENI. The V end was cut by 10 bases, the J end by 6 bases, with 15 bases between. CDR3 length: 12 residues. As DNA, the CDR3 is TGTGCCACCTCTGAACGGTCGGATGGCTACACCTTC. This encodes CATSERSDGYTF.

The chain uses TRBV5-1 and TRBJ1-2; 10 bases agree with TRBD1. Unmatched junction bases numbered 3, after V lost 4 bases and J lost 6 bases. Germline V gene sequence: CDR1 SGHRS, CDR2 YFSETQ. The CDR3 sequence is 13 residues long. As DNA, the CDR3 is TGCGCCAGCAGCCCTGACAGGGGGCATGGCTACACCTTC. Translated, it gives CASSPDRGHGYTF.

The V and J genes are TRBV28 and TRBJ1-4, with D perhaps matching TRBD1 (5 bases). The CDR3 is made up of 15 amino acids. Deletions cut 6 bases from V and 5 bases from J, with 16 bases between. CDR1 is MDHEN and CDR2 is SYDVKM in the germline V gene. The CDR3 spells CASSPLGESNEKLFF. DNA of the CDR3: TGTGCCAGCAGCCCCTTAGGGGAATCCAATGAAAAACTGTTTTTT.

CDR3 nucleotides: TGCAGCGTTGTTATAGACAGGGTTATGACTAATGAAAAACTGTTTTTT. Its translation is CSVVIDRVMTNEKLFF. J is TRBJ1-4 and V is TRBV29-1, with 7 nucleotides matching TRBD1. The CDR3 spans 16 residues. The junction had 10 bases not matched to a gene; V was cut back by 4 bases and J by 2 bases. Germline values: CDR1 SQVTM, CDR2 ANQGSEA.